This TCR beta chain derives from a study of T cells in Graves' hyperthyroidism and ophthalmopathy. Regions amplified from RNA transcripts were the TCR beta CDR3 regions. HTBI primers were the set used in a first-round RT-PCR of the TCR CDR3. Via MiXCR, TCRdb re-called the multiplex PCR reads, giving one row per CDR3 protein. The sample has over 450,000 distinct CDR3 sequences; approximately 15% are singletons. Per germline, CDR1 SGHAT and CDR2 FQDESV (reference sequence). The CDR3 totals 12 residues. V dropped 3 bases and J dropped 4 bases, with 7 bases sitting between them. This clonotype was seen many times.

Sequenced: blood. This receptor was obtained from a woman between 18 and 29 years old with Graves' hyperthyroidism. The rearrangement joins TRBV11-1 to TRBJ2-7; D is ambiguous. The CDR3 sequence: CASSFKEYEQYF. The CDR3 nucleotides read TGTGCCAGCAGCTTTAAGGAATACGAGCAGTACTTC.